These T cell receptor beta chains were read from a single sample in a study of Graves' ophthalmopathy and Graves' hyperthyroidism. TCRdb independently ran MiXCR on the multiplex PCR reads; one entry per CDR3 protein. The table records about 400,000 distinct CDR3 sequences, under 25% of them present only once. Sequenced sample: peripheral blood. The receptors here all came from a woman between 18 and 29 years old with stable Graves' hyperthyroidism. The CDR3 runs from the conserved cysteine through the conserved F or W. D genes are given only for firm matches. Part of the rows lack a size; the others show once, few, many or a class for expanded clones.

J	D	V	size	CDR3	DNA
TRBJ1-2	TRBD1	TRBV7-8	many	CASSLALDRGHGYTF	TGTGCCAGCAGCTTAGCTCTGGACAGGGGGCATGGCTACACCTTC
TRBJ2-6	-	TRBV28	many	CASSSPDILSGANVLTF	TGTGCCAGCAGTTCCCCAGACATTCTCTCTGGGGCCAACGTCCTGACTTTC
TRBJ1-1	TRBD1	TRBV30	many	CAWSSQGAEAFF	TGTGCCTGGAGTTCGCAGGGGGCTGAAGCTTTCTTT
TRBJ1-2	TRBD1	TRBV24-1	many	CATSDPWGQQPGYTF	TGTGCCACCAGTGACCCCTGGGGACAGCAGCCCGGCTACACCTTC
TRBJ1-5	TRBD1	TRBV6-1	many	CASSEDRRGRAQPQHF	TGTGCCAGCAGTGAGGACAGGCGCGGCAGGGCTCAGCCCCAGCATTTT
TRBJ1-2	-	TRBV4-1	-	CASSPASWRIQRDYTF	TGCGCCAGCAGCCCAGCATCGTGGAGGATCCAGCGAGACTACACCTTC
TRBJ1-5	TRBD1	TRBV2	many	CASSGTGGNQPQHF	TGTGCCAGCAGCGGGACAGGGGGCAATCAGCCCCAGCATTTT
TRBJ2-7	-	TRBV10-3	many	CAISEGSGVGAGRIEQYF	TGTGCCATCAGTGAAGGGTCAGGGGTAGGGGCCGGGAGAATCGAGCAGTACTTC
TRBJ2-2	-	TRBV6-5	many	CASSYTQRRSRELFF	TGTGCCAGCAGTTACACGCAGCGGAGAAGCCGGGAGCTGTTTTTT
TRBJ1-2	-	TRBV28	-	CASLSNYGYTF	TGTGCCAGCCTGTCGAACTATGGCTACACCTTC
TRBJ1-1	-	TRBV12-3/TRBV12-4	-	CASIPGSDAFF	TGTGCCAGCATCCCGGGATCGGATGCTTTCTTT
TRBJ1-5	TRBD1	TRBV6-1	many	CASRRQGESNQPQHF	TGTGCCAGCAGGCGACAGGGGGAGAGCAATCAGCCCCAGCATTTT
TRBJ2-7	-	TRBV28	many	CASFSGSTPYEQYF	TGTGCCAGTTTCAGCGGATCAACCCCCTACGAGCAGTACTTC